Sequencing of this T cell receptor beta chain was carried out in a study of beta chain features in type 1 diabetes. V was cut by 2 bases and J by 0 bases, with 5 bases left in between. The CDR3 totals 13 residues. CDR1 and CDR2 (germline): GTSNPN, SVGIG (reference sequence). Study-wide findings and caveats: Shorter TCRB CDR3s, moderately but significantly so, were found in Type 1 diabetes patients in all four CD4+ subsets.

This clone was picked up a small number of times. Its antigen is currently unknown. All of the isolated RNA was reverse transcribed, so expressed TCRB transcripts were sequenced. The data were produced by immunoSEQ multiplex PCR, yet TCRdb's version contains in-frame clones alone and is incomplete. The sample has 640,000 or so clones, over 12% seen once; the top ten hold around 0.04%. Sequenced: naive CD4+ T cells from blood. The V and J genes are TRBV30 and TRBJ2-1; D gene uncertain. This sequence originates from a man aged 18 to 29 with type 1 diabetes. The CDR3: CAWSPSSYNEQFF. The CDR3 DNA reads as TGTGCCTGGAGTCCGAGCTCCTACAATGAGCAGTTCTTC.